The 31 T cell receptor beta chains below come from one sample, sequenced in a study of blood T cells in healthy people across ages (dated by TCRdb to between 2015 and 2016). The library was generated by 5' RACE. The run used an Illumina HiSeq 2500. The second PCR ran for roughly 7 to 11 cycles and used a J-beta primer mix along with a sample-barcoded 5' primer. TCRdb reworked the public reads: Q25 trimming with fastp, MiXCR clone assembly, productive beta chains retained. Each CDR3 protein appears once, grouped with its most common genes and DNA. This sample holds over 950,000 distinct CDR3 sequences; 45% to 60% were observed only once. The ten biggest clones cover about a fifth of the sample. The sample taken for sequencing was blood. These receptors originate from a woman aged 55-69 years in good health.

This chain connects TRBV5-6 to TRBJ2-5; D is undetermined. This CDR3 region has 13 residues. Germline CDR1 is SGHDT and CDR2 is YYEEEE. The V and J ends lost 0 bases and 11 bases respectively, with 14 bases between them. The CDR3 sequence is CASSLGGDTVQYF. The CDR3 nucleotides read TGTGCCAGCAGCTTGGGTGGGGATACGGTGCAGTACTTC.

This clonotype was observed a few times. The genes are TRBV4-3 and TRBJ2-7; 8 nucleotides line up with TRBD1. The germline gives CDR1 LGHNA, CDR2 YSLEER. Unmatched junction bases numbered 6, after V lost 1 base and J lost 7 bases. The CDR3 is 14 amino acids. CDR3 in DNA: TGCGCCAGCAGCCAAGGGACAGGGTTAAGGGAGCAGTACTTC. Translated, it gives CASSQGTGLREQYF.

This chain uses TRBV20-1 with TRBJ2-3, with unresolved D. CDR3 length equals 14 residues. The V and J ends lost 2 bases and 0 bases respectively, with 9 bases between them. CDR1 is DFQATT and CDR2 is SNEGSKA in the germline V gene (reference sequence). Here the CDR3 DNA reads TGCAGTGCTAGAACATCGACTAGCACAGATACGCAGTATTTT. This translates into CSARTSTSTDTQYF.

The chain has TRBV12-3 or TRBV12-4 and TRBJ2-7; D may match TRBD1 or TRBD2 (5 bases each). The J call could be wrong; TRBJ2-5 is a better fit for the DNA end. This CDR3 comprises 14 residues. CDR3 residues: CASNRGATKETQYF. CDR3 sequence (DNA): TGTGCCAGCAATCGAGGGGCGACGAAAGAGACCCAGTACTTC.

This clonotype was detected only a few times. This chain connects TRBV11-2 to TRBJ2-3; D remains unclear. Germline V gene sequence: CDR1 SGHAT, CDR2 FQNNGV. Deletions cut 2 bases from V and 2 bases from J, with 11 bases between. This CDR3 contains 15 residues. CDR3 residues: CASSLLWQFTDTQYF. In nucleotides, the CDR3 is TGTGCCAGCAGCTTACTTTGGCAGTTCACAGATACGCAGTATTTT. The complete variable domain, with remaining parts taken from reference TRBV11-2 and TRBJ2-3, reads EAGVAQSPRYKIIEKRQSVAFWCNPISGHATLYWYQQILGQGPKLLIQFQNNGVVDDSQLPKDRFSAERLKGVDSTLKIQPAKLEDSAVYLCASSLLWQFTDTQYFGPGTRLTVL.

This rearrangement joins TRBV3-1 to TRBJ2-1; 7 nucleotides match TRBD2. This CDR3 contains 17 residues. After removal of 4 bases from V and 6 bases from J, the junction contained 15 bases not matched to a gene. Germline V gene sequence: CDR1 LGHDT, CDR2 YNNKEL (reference sequence). The CDR3 protein is CASSLSSAGLMGNEQFF. The CDR3, as DNA: TGTGCCAGCAGCCTTTCCTCAGCGGGATTAATGGGCAATGAGCAGTTCTTC.

In this sample, this clonotype turned up a few times. The V and J genes are TRBV7-2 and TRBJ2-6, with a tentative D call TRBD1 (5 bases). The CDR3 is 15 residues long. The germline CDR1 and CDR2 sequences are SGHTA and FQGNSA. The V end lost 7 bases, the J end lost 0 bases, and 10 bases lay between the germline ends. This chain's CDR3 is CASKIGVSGANVLTF. The CDR3 bases are TGTGCCAGCAAGATAGGGGTCTCTGGGGCCAACGTCCTGACTTTC.

The rearrangement uses TRBV27 and TRBJ1-2; D is possibly TRBD1 (6 bases). Trimming removed 6 bases at V and 3 bases at J, with 17 bases between. CDR1 is MNHEY, CDR2 SMNVEV, per germline (reference sequence). This CDR3 contains 15 residues. CDR3 nucleotides: TGTGCCAGCAGCCCGAGGACAGTGACCTACTATGGCTACACCTTC. Its translation: CASSPRTVTYYGYTF.

This chain connects TRBV6-6 to TRBJ2-3, with 8 bases identical to TRBD2. There are 17 residues in the CDR3. Germline loops: CDR1 MNHNY, CDR2 SVGAGI (reference sequence). The ends lost 8 bases at V and 2 bases at J; junction bases unmatched: 15. The CDR3 is CASGTTTGTRATDTQYF. CDR3 DNA: TGTGCCAGCGGAACTACAACCGGGACTAGGGCCACAGATACGCAGTATTTT.

This sequence joins TRBV27 and TRBJ2-7, with TRBD2 matching over 10 bases. V dropped 6 bases and J dropped 2; count of bases not matched to a gene: 10. The CDR3 contains 16 residues. Germline loops: CDR1 MNHEY, CDR2 SMNVEV (reference sequence). In nucleotides, the CDR3 is TGTGCCAGCAGCTTGAGAAGCGGGAGGGGCCCCTACGAGCAGTACTTC. It translates to CASSLRSGRGPYEQYF.

This clonotype came up a few times. The chain uses TRBV7-2 and TRBJ1-1; D might be TRBD1 (5 bases). Germline loops: CDR1 SGHTA, CDR2 FQGNSA. Trimming took 3 bases from V and 10 from J, leaving 15 bases between them. The CDR3 covers 13 residues. CDR3 coding DNA: TGTGCCAGCAGCTTTGGGGGGGAAGGAGGAGCTTTCTTT. Translated, it gives CASSFGGEGGAFF.

This clonotype has only a few counts. The chain combines TRBV6-5 with TRBJ2-1; no clear D. CDR1 MNHEY and CDR2 SVGAGI come from the germline V gene. This CDR3 is built from 13 residues. Here the CDR3 reads CATGRVSYNEQFF. As DNA, the CDR3 is TGTGCGACGGGCCGGGTTTCCTACAATGAGCAGTTCTTC.

This rearrangement joins TRBV7-2 to TRBJ2-5, with no clear D. CDR1 and CDR2 from the germline V gene are SGHTA and FQGNSA. The CDR3 loop spans 14 amino acids. The V end was cut by 6 bases, the J end by 4 bases, with 15 bases between. The CDR3 loop reads CASRARRIRETQYF. CDR3 nucleotide sequence: TGTGCCAGCAGGGCCCGGCGAATCCGAGAGACCCAGTACTTC.

The J gene is TRBJ2-1, the V gene TRBV7-2, with 13 positions matching TRBD2. Germline V gene data show CDR1 as SGHTA and CDR2 as FQGNSA. This CDR3 has 15 amino acids. With V trimmed by 5 bases and J by 8 bases, 6 bases remained unmatched. The CDR3 protein is CASSTLAGGPDEQFF. In nucleotides, the CDR3 is TGTGCCAGCAGCACACTAGCGGGAGGGCCGGATGAGCAGTTCTTC.

This clonotype turned up a few times. The rearrangement links TRBV20-1 to TRBJ2-4, with no clear D. The germline V and J ends were trimmed by 2 bases and 2 bases, with 7 bases remaining between them. The CDR3 is 13 amino acids. Germline CDR1 and CDR2: DFQATT and SNEGSKA (reference sequence). The CDR3 region is CSARQITKNIQYF. As DNA, the CDR3 is TGCAGTGCTAGACAGATCACCAAAAACATTCAGTACTTC.

This clonotype was counted a few times. V gene TRBV12-3 or TRBV12-4 combines with J gene TRBJ2-7; 7 bases agree with TRBD2. This CDR3 is built from 15 residues. The V and J ends lost 6 bases and 3 bases, in that order; junction bases with no gene match: 11. In DNA, the CDR3 is TGTGCCAGCAGCAACACCCGGGAGGCCCACTACGAGCAGTACTTC. Translated, it gives CASSNTREAHYEQYF.

V gene TRBV28 combines with J gene TRBJ1-6; 11 nucleotides line up with TRBD1. The germline gives CDR1 MDHEN, CDR2 SYDVKM. This CDR3 contains 14 residues. V lost 6 bases to trimming and J lost 8 bases; unmatched junction nucleotides: 3. CDR3 protein: CASRRTGGYSPLHF. CDR3 nucleotide sequence: TGTGCCAGCAGACGGACAGGGGGCTATTCACCCCTCCACTTT.

This sequence joins TRBV7-2 and TRBJ1-2; D unresolved. With 0 bases removed from V and 4 bases from J, the gap between germline ends came to 15 bases. The CDR3 is 16 residues long. Germline assignment: CDR1 SGHTA and CDR2 FQGNSA. Written as DNA, the CDR3 is TGTGCCAGCAGCTTAGCTTCCGGCGGAGCGCCCTATGGCTACACCTTC. It yields the protein CASSLASGGAPYGYTF.

This clonotype has just a few counts. The chain joins TRBV2 to TRBJ1-1; D is ambiguous. V lost 6 bases and J 3 bases, leaving 11 bases between the germline ends. This CDR3 region has 13 residues. Germline V lookup: CDR1 SNHLY, CDR2 FYNNEI. The CDR3 sequence is CASRKERDTEAFF. The CDR3 nucleotides read TGTGCCAGCAGGAAGGAACGGGACACTGAAGCTTTCTTT.

This clonotype came up a few times. This sequence joins TRBV7-2 and TRBJ1-2; D is undetermined. CDR3 length: 11 amino acids. The germline V and J ends were trimmed by 4 bases and 8 bases, with 8 bases remaining between them. The germline CDR1 and CDR2 sequences are SGHTA and FQGNSA. Here the CDR3 DNA reads TGTGCCAGCAGCTCCCATGACGGCTACACCTTC. Its translation is CASSSHDGYTF.

The chain employs TRBV7-7 and TRBJ2-7, with 7 bases lining up with TRBD2. Germline V gives CDR1 SSHAT, CDR2 FNYEAQ (reference sequence). The CDR3 is 15 amino acids. V dropped 5 bases and J dropped 7; count of bases not matched to a gene: 14. The CDR3 is CASSPTPTSNNEQYF. CDR3 sequence (DNA): TGTGCCAGCAGCCCCACACCGACTAGCAACAATGAGCAGTACTTC.

V usage is TRBV7-8 and J usage is TRBJ2-1; the match to TRBD2 covers 8 bases. This CDR3 is built from 16 residues. Germline trimming cut 1 base from V and 1 base from J; bases unmatched to any gene: 3. Germline V gene data show CDR1 as SGHVS and CDR2 as FQNEAQ. The CDR3 is CASSLVLAGSYNEQFF. Here the CDR3 DNA reads TGTGCCAGCAGCTTAGTTCTAGCGGGTTCCTACAATGAGCAGTTCTTC. Looking up the rest from reference TRBV7-8 and TRBJ2-1 gives the full variable domain: GAGVSQSPRYKVAKRGQDVALRCDPISGHVSLFWYQQALGQGPEFLTYFQNEAQLDKSGLPSDRFFAERPEGSVSTLKIQRTQQEDSAVYLCASSLVLAGSYNEQFFGPGTRLTVL.

The chain couples TRBV6-1 to TRBJ2-1; TRBD1 aligns across 9 bases. V trimming: 7 bases; J trimming: 6 bases; junction bases outside the gene matches: 10. This CDR3 comprises 15 residues. CDR1 and CDR2 from the germline V gene are MNHNS and SASEGT. The CDR3 DNA reads TGTGCCAGCACTATTCACAGGGGGCTGGCCAATGAGCAGTTCTTC. Translation: CASTIHRGLANEQFF.

The rearrangement links TRBV29-1 to TRBJ2-2; D gene unclear. Looked up from germline, CDR1 is SQVTM and CDR2 is ANQGSEA. The CDR3 contains 13 residues. Trimming cost V 4 bases and J 3 bases, with 9 bases left between them. This CDR3 reads CSVVHPYTGELFF. CDR3 DNA sequence: TGCAGCGTTGTACACCCCTACACCGGGGAGCTGTTTTTT.

This clonotype has a single count. The chain joins TRBV12-3 or TRBV12-4 to TRBJ2-3, with 13 bases that match TRBD2. The V segment lost 6 bases and the J segment 2 bases; nucleotides outside the gene matches: 2. This CDR3 spans 15 amino acids. Here the CDR3 DNA reads TGTGCCAGCAGACTAGCGGGAGGGCACACAGATACGCAGTATTTT. Amino acids: CASRLAGGHTDTQYF.

This chain uses TRBV12-3 or TRBV12-4 with TRBJ2-4, with D maybe TRBD1 (5 bases). V lost 10 bases and J 4 bases, leaving 14 bases between the germline ends. The CDR3 totals 13 residues. CDR3: CATKNKGKNIQYF. CDR3 in DNA: TGTGCCACTAAAAACAAGGGGAAAAACATTCAGTACTTC.

V gene TRBV4-3 combines with J gene TRBJ1-5; D gene ambiguous. The CDR3 loop spans 15 amino acids. Trimming stripped 0 bases from V and 3 bases from J, with 9 bases between. Germline lookup yields CDR1 LGHNA and CDR2 YSLEER. The CDR3 region is CASSQEGGINQPQHF. CDR3 nucleotide sequence: TGCGCCAGCAGCCAAGAAGGCGGAATCAATCAGCCCCAGCATTTT.

The rearrangement joins TRBV30 to TRBJ2-7; D gene uncertain. This CDR3 contains 11 residues. Germline V gives CDR1 GTSNPN, CDR2 SVGIG (reference sequence). Trimming cost V 0 bases and J 6 bases, with 6 bases left between them. CDR3 DNA: TGTGCCTGGAGTGTAGGCTCCGAGCAGTACTTC. Amino acids: CAWSVGSEQYF.

The V and J genes are TRBV5-1 and TRBJ2-5; 12 bases map to TRBD2. J lost 2 bases, V lost 7 bases, and 9 bases had no gene match. Germline lookup yields CDR1 SGHRS and CDR2 YFSETQ. There are 16 residues in the CDR3. CDR3 in DNA: TGCGCCAGCGGCGAAGCTAGCGGGAGGGCTCAAGAGACCCAGTACTTC. Translated, it gives CASGEASGRAQETQYF.

J is TRBJ2-1 and V is TRBV30; D gene uncertain. The V gene lost 4 bases and the J gene lost 2 bases, with 3 bases spanning the gap. CDR3 size: 11 residues. Germline V CDR1 and CDR2: GTSNPN, SVGIG (reference sequence). The CDR3 loop is CAWTTYNEQFF. In DNA, the CDR3 is TGTGCCTGGACGACCTACAATGAGCAGTTCTTC.

This clonotype turned up a few times. V usage is TRBV15 and J usage is TRBJ2-1, with 9 bases aligning to TRBD1. Germline V gene sequence: CDR1 LNHNV, CDR2 YYDKDF (reference sequence). CDR3 size: 15 residues. The V gene end was trimmed by 3 bases and the J gene end by 8 bases; junction bases not matched to a gene: 8. The CDR3 DNA sequence: TGTGCCACCAGCAGGGTACCGGGACAGGGCCATGAGCAGTTCTTC. This gives the protein CATSRVPGQGHEQFF.